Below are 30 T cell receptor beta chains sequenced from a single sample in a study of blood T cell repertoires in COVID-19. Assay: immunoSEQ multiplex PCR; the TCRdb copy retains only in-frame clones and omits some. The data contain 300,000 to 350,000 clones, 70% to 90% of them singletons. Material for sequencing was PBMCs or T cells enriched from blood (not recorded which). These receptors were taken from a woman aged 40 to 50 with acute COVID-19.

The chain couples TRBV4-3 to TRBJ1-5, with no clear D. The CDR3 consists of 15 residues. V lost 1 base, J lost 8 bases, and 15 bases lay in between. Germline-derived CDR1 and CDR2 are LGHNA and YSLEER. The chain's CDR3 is CASSQVFSPGEPQHF. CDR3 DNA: TGCGCCAGCAGCCAAGTGTTCAGCCCCGGGGAGCCCCAGCATTTT.

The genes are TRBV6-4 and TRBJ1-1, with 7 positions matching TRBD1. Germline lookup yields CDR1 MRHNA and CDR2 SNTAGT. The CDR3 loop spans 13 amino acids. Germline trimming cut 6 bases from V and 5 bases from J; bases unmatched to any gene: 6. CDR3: CASSWTGSTEAFF. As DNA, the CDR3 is TGTGCCAGCAGCTGGACAGGCTCTACTGAAGCTTTCTTT.

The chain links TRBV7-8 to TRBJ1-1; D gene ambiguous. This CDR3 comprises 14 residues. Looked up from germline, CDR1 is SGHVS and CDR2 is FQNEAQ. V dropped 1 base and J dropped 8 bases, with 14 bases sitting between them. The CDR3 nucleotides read TGTGCCAGCAGCTTAGTTGGTCACGGAGGCGAAGCTTTCTTT. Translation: CASSLVGHGGEAFF. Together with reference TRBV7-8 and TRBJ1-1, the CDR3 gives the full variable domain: GAGVSQSPRYKVAKRGQDVALRCDPISGHVSLFWYQQALGQGPEFLTYFQNEAQLDKSGLPSDRFFAERPEGSVSTLKIQRTQQEDSAVYLCASSLVGHGGEAFFGQGTRLTVV.

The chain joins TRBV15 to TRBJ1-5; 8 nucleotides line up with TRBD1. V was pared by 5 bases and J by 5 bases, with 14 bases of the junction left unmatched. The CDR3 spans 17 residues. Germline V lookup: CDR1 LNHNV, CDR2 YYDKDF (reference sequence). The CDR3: CATSSHDMDRVHQPQHF. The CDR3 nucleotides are TGTGCCACCAGCTCTCATGACATGGACAGGGTGCATCAGCCCCAGCATTTT.

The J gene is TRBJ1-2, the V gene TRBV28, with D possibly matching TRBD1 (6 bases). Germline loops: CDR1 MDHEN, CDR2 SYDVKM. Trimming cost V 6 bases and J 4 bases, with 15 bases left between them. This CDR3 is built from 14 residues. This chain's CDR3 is CASSLIGGRYGYTF. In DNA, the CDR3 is TGTGCCAGCAGCCTAATCGGGGGGCGCTATGGCTACACCTTC.

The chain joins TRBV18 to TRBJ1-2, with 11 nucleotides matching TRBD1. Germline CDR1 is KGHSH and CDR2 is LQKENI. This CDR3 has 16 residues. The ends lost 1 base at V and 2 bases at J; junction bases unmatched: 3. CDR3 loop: CASSPQGQGANYGYTF. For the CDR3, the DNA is TGTGCCAGCTCACCACAAGGACAGGGGGCGAACTATGGCTACACCTTC. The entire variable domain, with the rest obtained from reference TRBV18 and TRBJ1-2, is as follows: NAGVMQNPRHLVRRRGQEARLRCSPMKGHSHVYWYRQLPEEGLKFMVYLQKENIIDESGMPKERFSAEFPKEGPSILRIQQVVRGDSAAYFCASSPQGQGANYGYTFGSGTRLTVV.

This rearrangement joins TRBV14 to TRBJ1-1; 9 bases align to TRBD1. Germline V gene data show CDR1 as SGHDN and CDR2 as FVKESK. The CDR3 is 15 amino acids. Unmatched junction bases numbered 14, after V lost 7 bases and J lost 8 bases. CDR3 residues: CASTLMTGGIEEAFF. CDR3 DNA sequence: TGTGCCAGCACTTTAATGACAGGGGGGATCGAGGAAGCTTTCTTT.

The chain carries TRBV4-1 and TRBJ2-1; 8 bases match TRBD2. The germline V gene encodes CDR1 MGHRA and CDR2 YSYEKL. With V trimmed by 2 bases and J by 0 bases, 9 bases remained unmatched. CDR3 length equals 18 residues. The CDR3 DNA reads TGCGCCAGCAGCCAAAATATTATAGCGGGAAGCTCCTACAATGAGCAGTTCTTC. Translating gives CASSQNIIAGSSYNEQFF.

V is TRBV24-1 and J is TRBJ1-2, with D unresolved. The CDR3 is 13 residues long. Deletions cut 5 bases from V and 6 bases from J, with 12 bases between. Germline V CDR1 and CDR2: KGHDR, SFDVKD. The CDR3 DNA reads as TGTGCCACCAGTGTAGGAAGGAGAGATGGCTACACCTTC. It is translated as CATSVGRRDGYTF.

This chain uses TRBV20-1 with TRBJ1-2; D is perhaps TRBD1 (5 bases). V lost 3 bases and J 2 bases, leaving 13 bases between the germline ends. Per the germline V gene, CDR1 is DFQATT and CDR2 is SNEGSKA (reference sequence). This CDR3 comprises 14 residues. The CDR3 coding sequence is TGCAGTGCTAGTATCGACAGCCTGAACTATGGCTACACCTTC. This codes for CSASIDSLNYGYTF.

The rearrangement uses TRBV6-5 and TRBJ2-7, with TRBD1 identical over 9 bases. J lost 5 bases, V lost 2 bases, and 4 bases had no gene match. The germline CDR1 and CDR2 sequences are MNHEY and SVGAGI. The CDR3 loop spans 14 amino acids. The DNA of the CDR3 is TGTGCCAGCAGTTACGGGACAGGGATGGACGAGCAGTACTTC. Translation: CASSYGTGMDEQYF.

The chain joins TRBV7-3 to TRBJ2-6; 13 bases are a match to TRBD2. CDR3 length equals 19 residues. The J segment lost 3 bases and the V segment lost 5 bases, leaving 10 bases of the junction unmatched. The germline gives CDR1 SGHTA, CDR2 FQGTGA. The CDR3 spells CASSPKGTSGASGANVLTF. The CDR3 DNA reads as TGTGCCAGCAGCCCAAAGGGGACTAGCGGGGCGAGTGGGGCCAACGTCCTGACTTTC.

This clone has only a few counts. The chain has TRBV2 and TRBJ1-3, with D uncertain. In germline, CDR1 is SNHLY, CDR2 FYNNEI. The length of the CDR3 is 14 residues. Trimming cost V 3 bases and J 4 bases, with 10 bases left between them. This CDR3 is CASSDPSPGNTIYF. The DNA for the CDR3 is TGTGCCAGCAGTGACCCAAGCCCCGGAAACACCATATATTTT.

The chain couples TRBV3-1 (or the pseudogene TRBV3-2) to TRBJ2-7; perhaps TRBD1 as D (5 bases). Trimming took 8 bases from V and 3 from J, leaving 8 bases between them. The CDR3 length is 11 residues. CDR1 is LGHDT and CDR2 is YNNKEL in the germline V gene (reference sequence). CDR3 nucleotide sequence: TGTGCCAGCCAGGGAAACTACGAGCAGTACTTC. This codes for CASQGNYEQYF.

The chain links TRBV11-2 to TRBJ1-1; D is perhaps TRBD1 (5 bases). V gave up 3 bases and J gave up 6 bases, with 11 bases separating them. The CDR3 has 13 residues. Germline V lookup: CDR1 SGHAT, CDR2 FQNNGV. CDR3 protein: CASSLYEQAEAFF. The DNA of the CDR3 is TGTGCCAGCAGCTTGTACGAACAGGCTGAAGCTTTCTTT.

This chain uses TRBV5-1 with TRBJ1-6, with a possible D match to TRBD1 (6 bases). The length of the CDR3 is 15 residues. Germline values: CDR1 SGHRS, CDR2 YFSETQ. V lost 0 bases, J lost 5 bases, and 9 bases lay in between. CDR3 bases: TGCGCCAGCAGCTTGGCAGGGGCCAATAATTCACCCCTCCACTTT. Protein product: CASSLAGANNSPLHF.

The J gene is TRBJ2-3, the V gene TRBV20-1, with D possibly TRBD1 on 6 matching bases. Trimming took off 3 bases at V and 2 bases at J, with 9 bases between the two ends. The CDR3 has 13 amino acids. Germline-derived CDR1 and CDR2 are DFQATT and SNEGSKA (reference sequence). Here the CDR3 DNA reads TGCAGTGCTAGTGGGGACACCACAGATACGCAGTATTTT. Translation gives CSASGDTTDTQYF.

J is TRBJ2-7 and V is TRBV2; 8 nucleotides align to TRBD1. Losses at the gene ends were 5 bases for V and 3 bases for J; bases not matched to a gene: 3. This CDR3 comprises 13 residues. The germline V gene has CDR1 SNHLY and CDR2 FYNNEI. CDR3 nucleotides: TGTGCCAGCAGTCTAGACAGGGGCTACGAGCAGTACTTC. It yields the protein CASSLDRGYEQYF.

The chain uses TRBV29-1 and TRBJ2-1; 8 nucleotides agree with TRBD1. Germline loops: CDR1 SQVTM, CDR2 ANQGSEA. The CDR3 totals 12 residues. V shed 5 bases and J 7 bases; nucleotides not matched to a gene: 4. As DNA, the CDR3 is TGCAGCGTTATGGACAGGGAAAATGAGCAGTTCTTC. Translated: CSVMDRENEQFF.

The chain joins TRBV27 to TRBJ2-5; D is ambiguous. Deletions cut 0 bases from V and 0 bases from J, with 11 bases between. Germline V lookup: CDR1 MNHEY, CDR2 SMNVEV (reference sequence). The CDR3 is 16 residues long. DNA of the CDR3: TGTGCCAGCAGTTTATCTTCTGACTCGTACCAAGAGACCCAGTACTTC. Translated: CASSLSSDSYQETQYF.

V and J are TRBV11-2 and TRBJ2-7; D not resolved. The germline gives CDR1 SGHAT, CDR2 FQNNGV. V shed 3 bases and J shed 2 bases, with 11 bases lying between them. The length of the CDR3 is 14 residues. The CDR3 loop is CASSFSQFAYEQYF. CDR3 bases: TGTGCCAGCAGCTTTAGCCAGTTCGCCTACGAGCAGTACTTC.

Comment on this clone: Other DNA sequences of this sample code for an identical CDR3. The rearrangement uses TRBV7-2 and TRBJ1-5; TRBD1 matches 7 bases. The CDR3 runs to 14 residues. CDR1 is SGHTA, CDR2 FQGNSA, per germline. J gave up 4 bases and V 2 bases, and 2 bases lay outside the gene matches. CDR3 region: CASSLQGGNQPQHF. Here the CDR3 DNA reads TGTGCCAGCAGCTTACAGGGGGGTAATCAGCCCCAGCATTTT.

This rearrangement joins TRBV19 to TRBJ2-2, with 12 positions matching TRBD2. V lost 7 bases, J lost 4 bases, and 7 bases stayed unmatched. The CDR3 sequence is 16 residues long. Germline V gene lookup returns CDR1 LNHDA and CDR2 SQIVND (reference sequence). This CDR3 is CASMPSGRVGTGELFF. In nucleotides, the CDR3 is TGTGCCAGTATGCCTAGCGGGAGGGTTGGCACCGGGGAGCTGTTTTTT.

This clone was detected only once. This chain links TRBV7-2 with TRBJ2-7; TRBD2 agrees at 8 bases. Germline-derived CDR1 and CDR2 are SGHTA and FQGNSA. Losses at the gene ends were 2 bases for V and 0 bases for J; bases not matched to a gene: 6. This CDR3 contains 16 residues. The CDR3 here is CASSLKSTSVSYEQYF. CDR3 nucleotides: TGTGCCAGCAGCTTAAAGTCGACTAGCGTCTCCTACGAGCAGTACTTC. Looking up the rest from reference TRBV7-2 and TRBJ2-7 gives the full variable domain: GAGVSQSPSNKVTEKGKDVELRCDPISGHTALYWYRQSLGQGLEFLIYFQGNSAPDKSGLPSDRFSAERTGGSVSTLTIQRTQQEDSAVYLCASSLKSTSVSYEQYFGPGTRLTVT.

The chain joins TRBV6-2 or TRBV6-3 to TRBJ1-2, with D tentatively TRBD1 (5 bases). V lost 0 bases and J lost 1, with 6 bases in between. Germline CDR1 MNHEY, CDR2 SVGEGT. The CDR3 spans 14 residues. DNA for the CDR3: TGTGCCAGCAGTTACTCGGGGGGTAACTATGGCTACACCTTC. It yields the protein CASSYSGGNYGYTF.

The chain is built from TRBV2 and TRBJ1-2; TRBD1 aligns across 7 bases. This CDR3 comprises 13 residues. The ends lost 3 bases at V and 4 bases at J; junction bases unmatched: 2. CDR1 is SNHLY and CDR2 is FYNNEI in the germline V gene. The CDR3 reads CASSEDRTYGYTF. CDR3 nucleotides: TGTGCCAGCAGTGAGGACAGGACCTATGGCTACACCTTC.

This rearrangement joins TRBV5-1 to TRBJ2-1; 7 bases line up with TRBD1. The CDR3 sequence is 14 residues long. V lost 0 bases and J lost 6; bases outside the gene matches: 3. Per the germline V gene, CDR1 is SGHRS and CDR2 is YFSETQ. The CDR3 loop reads CASSLAPGGNEQFF. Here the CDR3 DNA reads TGCGCCAGCAGCTTGGCCCCAGGGGGCAATGAGCAGTTCTTC.

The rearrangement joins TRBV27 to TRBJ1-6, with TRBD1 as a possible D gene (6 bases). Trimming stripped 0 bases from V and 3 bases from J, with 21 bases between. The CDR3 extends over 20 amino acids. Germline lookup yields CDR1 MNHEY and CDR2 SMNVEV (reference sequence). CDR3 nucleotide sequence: TGTGCCAGCAGTTTATCTCTTCGTGGGTCGGGACACCTCTATAATTCACCCCTCCACTTT. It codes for CASSLSLRGSGHLYNSPLHF.

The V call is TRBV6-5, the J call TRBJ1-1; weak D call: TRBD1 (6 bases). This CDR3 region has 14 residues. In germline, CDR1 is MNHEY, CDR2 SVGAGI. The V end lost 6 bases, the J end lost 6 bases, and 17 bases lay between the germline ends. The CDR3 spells CASRASTGNAEAFF. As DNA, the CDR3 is TGTGCCAGCAGGGCCTCTACAGGGAATGCTGAAGCTTTCTTT.

The CDR3: CASSQDSLGLAGVAYEQYF. DNA for the CDR3: TGCGCCAGCAGCCAAGATAGTCTGGGACTAGCGGGAGTAGCCTACGAGCAGTACTTC. The V call is TRBV4-1, the J call TRBJ2-7; 14 bases line up with TRBD2. This CDR3 is 19 amino acids long. The germline V gene encodes CDR1 MGHRA and CDR2 YSYEKL. V lost 0 bases and J lost 2; bases outside the gene matches: 9.